The clone carrying this T cell receptor beta chain was detected a few times. With listed TCR primers and previously described methods, bulk TCR libraries were prepared. TCRdb independently ran MiXCR on the PCR reads; one entry per CDR3 protein. The sample contains around 470,000 distinct CDR3 sequences, about a fifth of which appear only once. This sample is drawn from a study of molecular identifiers for immune sequencing clone quantification. V dropped 4 bases and J dropped 3 bases, with 17 bases sitting between them. The germline gives CDR1 SGHVS, CDR2 FNYEAQ. This CDR3 is 16 amino acids long. V usage is TRBV7-6 and J usage is TRBJ2-3; TRBD2 is a possible D gene (5 bases). The clonotype was recovered from a human donor in good health. Some libraries in this study had Jurkat cell RNA spiked in. The sequencing input was naive CD8+ T cells from blood, with Jurkat cell RNA spiked in. This sample's subset: FACS-sorted CD8+CD4-CCR7+CD45RA+ naive T cells. CDR3: CASSCPSSGLTDTQYF. The CDR3 nucleotides read TGTGCCAGCAGCTGCCCCTCGAGCGGACTTACAGATACGCAGTATTTT.